The 8 T cell receptor beta chains below were found in one sample sequenced in a study of blood T cell repertoires in COVID-19. Assay used: immunoSEQ multiplex PCR; TCRdb lists only in-frame clones, some missing. The repertoire holds 57,000 or so clones, with around 87% as singletons. Input material: peripheral blood. The receptors stem from a human donor in a cohort sampled during active COVID-19.

This clone showed up just a few times. The V and J genes are TRBV10-2 and TRBJ2-2; D unresolved. V gave up 7 bases and J gave up 2 bases, with 8 bases separating them. Germline lookup yields CDR1 WSHSY and CDR2 SAAADI. The CDR3 has 13 amino acids. In DNA form, the CDR3 reads TGCGCCAGCACCATGACTAACACCGGGGAGCTGTTTTTT. Amino acids: CASTMTNTGELFF.

Ten or more counts support this clone. V usage is TRBV7-9 and J usage is TRBJ1-5; D may be TRBD1 (5 bases). This CDR3 is built from 12 residues. Trimming shortened V by 7 bases and J by 7 bases, and 11 bases separated the two germline ends. CDR1 is SEHNR and CDR2 is FQNEAQ in the germline V gene (reference sequence). The CDR3 loop is CASTQGFQPQHF. The CDR3 DNA sequence: TGTGCCAGCACCCAGGGATTCCAGCCCCAGCATTTT.

This rearrangement joins TRBV10-2 to TRBJ2-1; D gene uncertain. Germline CDR1 is WSHSY and CDR2 is SAAADI. This CDR3 is built from 10 residues. V was clipped by 4 bases and J by 8 bases, with 3 bases between them. The CDR3 here is CASSVDEQFF. The CDR3 DNA reads as TGCGCCAGCAGTGTCGATGAGCAGTTCTTC.

This sequence joins TRBV2 and TRBJ2-7; no definite D call. V was shortened by 3 bases and J by 0 bases, with 6 bases between the two germline ends. CDR3 size: 13 residues. Germline loops: CDR1 SNHLY, CDR2 FYNNEI. The CDR3: CASSDWHSYEQYF. CDR3 in DNA: TGTGCCAGCAGTGACTGGCACTCCTACGAGCAGTACTTC.

This sequence joins TRBV27 and TRBJ1-1; perhaps TRBD1 as D (6 bases). There are 11 residues in the CDR3. The V end lost 8 bases, the J end lost 3 bases, and 7 bases lay between the germline ends. From germline, CDR1 is MNHEY and CDR2 SMNVEV (reference sequence). The chain's CDR3 is CASYRDTEAFF. In nucleotides, the CDR3 is TGTGCCAGCTACAGGGACACTGAAGCTTTCTTT.

V is TRBV5-4 and J is TRBJ2-3, with D possibly being TRBD1 (6 bases). CDR3 length: 15 amino acids. V shed 5 bases and J shed 3 bases, with 16 bases lying between them. Germline V gene sequence: CDR1 SGHNT, CDR2 YYREEE (reference sequence). The CDR3 sequence is CASSPTGRRTDTQYF. Written as DNA, the CDR3 is TGTGCCAGCAGTCCTACAGGGAGAAGAACAGATACGCAGTATTTT.

The chain combines TRBV5-5 with TRBJ2-3; no clear D gene. The V gene's germline CDR1 is SGHKS and CDR2 YYEKEE (reference sequence). Between the trimmed V and J ends, which lost 0 bases and 2 bases, there was a span of 7 bases. The CDR3 spans 14 residues. CDR3 DNA: TGTGCCAGCAGCTTGGTGGGCTACACAGATACGCAGTATTTT. This encodes CASSLVGYTDTQYF.

The chain carries TRBV5-1 and TRBJ1-1; TRBD1 is a possible D gene (6 bases). The length of the CDR3 is 15 residues. Trimming stripped 0 bases from V and 1 base from J, with 10 bases between. Germline V gives CDR1 SGHRS, CDR2 YFSETQ. CDR3 DNA: TGCGCCAGCAGCTTGGCAGGACAGACGAACACTGAAGCTTTCTTT. This sequence encodes CASSLAGQTNTEAFF.